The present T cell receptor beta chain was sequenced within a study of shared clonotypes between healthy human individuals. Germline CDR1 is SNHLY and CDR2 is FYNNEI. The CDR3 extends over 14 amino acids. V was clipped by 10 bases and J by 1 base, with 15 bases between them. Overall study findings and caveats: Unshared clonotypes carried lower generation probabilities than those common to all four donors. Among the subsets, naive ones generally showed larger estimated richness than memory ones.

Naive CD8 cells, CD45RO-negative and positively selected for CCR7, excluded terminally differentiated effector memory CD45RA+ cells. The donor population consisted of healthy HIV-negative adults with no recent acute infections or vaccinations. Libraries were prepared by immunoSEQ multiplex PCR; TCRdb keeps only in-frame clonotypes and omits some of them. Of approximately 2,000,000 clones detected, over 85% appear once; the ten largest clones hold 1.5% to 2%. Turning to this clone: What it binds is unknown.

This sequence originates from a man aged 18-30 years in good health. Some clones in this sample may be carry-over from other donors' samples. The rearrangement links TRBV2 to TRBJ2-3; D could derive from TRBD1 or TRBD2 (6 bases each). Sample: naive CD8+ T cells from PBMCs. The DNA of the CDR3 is TGTGCCACTTTCGGGGGCTTTGGCACAGATACGCAGTATTTT. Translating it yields CATFGGFGTDTQYF.